Below, one T cell receptor beta chain is given with its context. Its antigen is unidentified. Every contributor of samples was a Caucasian grown-up residing in Nashville, Tennessee. This entry is derived from a study of shared clonotypes between healthy human individuals. About the research overall: Donors, aged 18 to 49, were a couple of women and three men. Study-wide results and limits: Estimated clonotype richness was generally higher in naive than memory subsets.

Measured with immunoSEQ multiplex PCR; TCRdb has only the in-frame clones, and not every one. The sample shows over a million clones, approximately 98.5% of them seen only once. This CDR3 has 15 amino acids. Trimming removed 4 bases from V and 3 bases from J; junction bases left unmatched: 7. Per germline, CDR1 LGHNA and CDR2 YNFKEQ. Sequenced: naive CD4+ T cells sorted from blood. Subset: CD45RA+ positively selected. V usage is TRBV4-2 and J usage is TRBJ2-7; TRBD1 agrees at 9 bases. The sequence derives from a man in his thirties or forties in good health. The DNA of the CDR3 is TGTGCCAGCAGCCTCAACGCGGGACAGGGCTACGAGCAGTACTTC. It encodes CASSLNAGQGYEQYF.